This T cell receptor (beta chain) was profiled in a study of cytomegalovirus exposure and HLA in healthy donors. The PCR was carried out with 60 Vbeta primers and 13 Jbeta primers. Profiling relied on immunoSEQ multiplex PCR, and the TCRdb table lists in-frame clones only, not all of them. The sample shows 95,000 to 150,000 clones, around three quarters of them seen only once. The sequenced sample consisted of PBMCs. This clonotype was obtained from a man younger than 45 in good health and CMV-seronegative.

The CDR3 bases are TGCGCCAGCAGTACCGGTTGGGCAGGGGTTCCGCCAGATACGCAGTATTTT. Its translation is CASSTGWAGVPPDTQYF. This chain joins TRBV5-1 and TRBJ2-3; tentative D call: TRBD1 (6 bases). Germline assignment: CDR1 SGHRS and CDR2 YFSETQ. V lost 5 bases, J lost 4 bases, and 23 bases lay in between. The CDR3 contains 17 residues.